The clone carrying this TCR beta chain was seen a single time. These data originate in a study of blood T cell repertoires in COVID-19. Study-wide context: T cells, B-cell-depleted T cells, or PBMCs provided the cDNA or gDNA that served as material.

As originally analysed: Amplification of reference gene primers was used by the study to estimate nucleated cell counts. Sequencing was performed with immunoSEQ multiplex PCR; in TCRdb, only in-frame clones are kept and a portion is missing. That table gives V, J and clone size, and the DNA gave D and trimming. The repertoire holds some 200,000 clones, with approximately 90% as singletons. The CDR3 sequence is 15 residues long. Germline CDR1 reads LNHDA; CDR2 reads SQIVND (reference sequence). Trimming cost V 9 bases and J 3 bases, with 18 bases left between them. Participants were aged roughly 18 to 100 years from roughly 25 US areas. Clinical histories supplied by participants themselves formed the basis of cohort assignment.

This chain connects TRBV19 to TRBJ1-5; D ambiguous. The receptor comes from a young woman in a cohort exposed to, infected with or recovered from COVID-19 (not recorded which). The sequenced material came from PBMCs or T cells enriched from blood (not recorded which). CDR3 coding DNA: TGTGCCAGCGATATCGGGATTATGTACAATCAGCCCCAGCATTTT. It yields the protein CASDIGIMYNQPQHF. Variable domain in full (rest from reference TRBV19 and TRBJ1-5): DGGITQSPKYLFRKEGQNVTLSCEQNLNHDAMYWYRQDPGQGLRLIYYSQIVNDFQKGDIAEGYSVSREKKESFPLTVTSAQKNPTAFYLCASDIGIMYNQPQHFGDGTRLSIL.